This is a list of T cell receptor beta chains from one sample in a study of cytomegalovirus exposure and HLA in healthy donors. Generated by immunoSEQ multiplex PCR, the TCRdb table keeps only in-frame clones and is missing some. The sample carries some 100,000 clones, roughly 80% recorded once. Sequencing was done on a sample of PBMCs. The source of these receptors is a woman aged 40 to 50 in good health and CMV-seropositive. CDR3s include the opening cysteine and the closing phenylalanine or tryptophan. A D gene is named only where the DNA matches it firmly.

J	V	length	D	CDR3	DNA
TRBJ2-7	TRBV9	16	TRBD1	CASSVGGRQGVHEQYF	TGTGCCAGCAGCGTAGGAGGGCGACAGGGGGTCCACGAGCAGTACTTC
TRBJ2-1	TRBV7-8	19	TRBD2	CASSLRVGSGSGSYNEQFF	TGTGCCAGCAGCTTACGGGTTGGTAGCGGGTCGGGGTCCTACAATGAGCAGTTCTTC
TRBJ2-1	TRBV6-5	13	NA	CASTRLLSSEQFF	TGTGCCAGCACCCGACTATTGAGTAGTGAGCAGTTCTTC
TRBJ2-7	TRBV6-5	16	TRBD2	CASSFRTSGTPYEQYF	TGTGCCAGCAGTTTTAGGACTAGCGGGACACCTTACGAGCAGTACTTC
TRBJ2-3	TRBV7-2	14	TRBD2	CASTRPGGQDTQYF	TGTGCCAGCACCCGACCGGGAGGCCAAGATACGCAGTATTTT
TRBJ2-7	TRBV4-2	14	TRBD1	CASSQEASGGVQYF	TGTGCCAGCAGCCAAGAAGCCTCAGGGGGCGTTCAGTACTTC
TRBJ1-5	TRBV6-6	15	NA	CASTFEGGPYQPQHF	TGTGCCAGCACCTTCGAGGGAGGGCCGTATCAGCCCCAGCATTTT
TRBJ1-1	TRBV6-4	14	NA	CASRPGHKNTEAFF	TGTGCCAGCAGGCCGGGACATAAGAACACTGAAGCTTTCTTT
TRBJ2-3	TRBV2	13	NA	CASRKPGTDTQYF	TGTGCCAGCAGAAAACCGGGCACAGATACGCAGTATTTT
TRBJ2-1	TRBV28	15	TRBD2	CASSQAGAIYNEQFF	TGTGCCAGCAGCCAAGCGGGAGCGATCTACAATGAGCAGTTCTTC
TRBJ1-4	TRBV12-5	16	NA	CASGLGLTATNEKLFF	TGTGCTAGTGGTTTGGGTCTGACAGCAACTAATGAAAAACTGTTTTTT
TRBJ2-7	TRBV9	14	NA	CASSEGVGSYEQYF	TGTGCCAGCAGCGAGGGGGTAGGCTCCTACGAGCAGTACTTC
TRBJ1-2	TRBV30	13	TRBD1	CAWSEDRGYGYTF	TGTGCCTGGAGTGAGGACAGGGGCTATGGCTACACCTTC